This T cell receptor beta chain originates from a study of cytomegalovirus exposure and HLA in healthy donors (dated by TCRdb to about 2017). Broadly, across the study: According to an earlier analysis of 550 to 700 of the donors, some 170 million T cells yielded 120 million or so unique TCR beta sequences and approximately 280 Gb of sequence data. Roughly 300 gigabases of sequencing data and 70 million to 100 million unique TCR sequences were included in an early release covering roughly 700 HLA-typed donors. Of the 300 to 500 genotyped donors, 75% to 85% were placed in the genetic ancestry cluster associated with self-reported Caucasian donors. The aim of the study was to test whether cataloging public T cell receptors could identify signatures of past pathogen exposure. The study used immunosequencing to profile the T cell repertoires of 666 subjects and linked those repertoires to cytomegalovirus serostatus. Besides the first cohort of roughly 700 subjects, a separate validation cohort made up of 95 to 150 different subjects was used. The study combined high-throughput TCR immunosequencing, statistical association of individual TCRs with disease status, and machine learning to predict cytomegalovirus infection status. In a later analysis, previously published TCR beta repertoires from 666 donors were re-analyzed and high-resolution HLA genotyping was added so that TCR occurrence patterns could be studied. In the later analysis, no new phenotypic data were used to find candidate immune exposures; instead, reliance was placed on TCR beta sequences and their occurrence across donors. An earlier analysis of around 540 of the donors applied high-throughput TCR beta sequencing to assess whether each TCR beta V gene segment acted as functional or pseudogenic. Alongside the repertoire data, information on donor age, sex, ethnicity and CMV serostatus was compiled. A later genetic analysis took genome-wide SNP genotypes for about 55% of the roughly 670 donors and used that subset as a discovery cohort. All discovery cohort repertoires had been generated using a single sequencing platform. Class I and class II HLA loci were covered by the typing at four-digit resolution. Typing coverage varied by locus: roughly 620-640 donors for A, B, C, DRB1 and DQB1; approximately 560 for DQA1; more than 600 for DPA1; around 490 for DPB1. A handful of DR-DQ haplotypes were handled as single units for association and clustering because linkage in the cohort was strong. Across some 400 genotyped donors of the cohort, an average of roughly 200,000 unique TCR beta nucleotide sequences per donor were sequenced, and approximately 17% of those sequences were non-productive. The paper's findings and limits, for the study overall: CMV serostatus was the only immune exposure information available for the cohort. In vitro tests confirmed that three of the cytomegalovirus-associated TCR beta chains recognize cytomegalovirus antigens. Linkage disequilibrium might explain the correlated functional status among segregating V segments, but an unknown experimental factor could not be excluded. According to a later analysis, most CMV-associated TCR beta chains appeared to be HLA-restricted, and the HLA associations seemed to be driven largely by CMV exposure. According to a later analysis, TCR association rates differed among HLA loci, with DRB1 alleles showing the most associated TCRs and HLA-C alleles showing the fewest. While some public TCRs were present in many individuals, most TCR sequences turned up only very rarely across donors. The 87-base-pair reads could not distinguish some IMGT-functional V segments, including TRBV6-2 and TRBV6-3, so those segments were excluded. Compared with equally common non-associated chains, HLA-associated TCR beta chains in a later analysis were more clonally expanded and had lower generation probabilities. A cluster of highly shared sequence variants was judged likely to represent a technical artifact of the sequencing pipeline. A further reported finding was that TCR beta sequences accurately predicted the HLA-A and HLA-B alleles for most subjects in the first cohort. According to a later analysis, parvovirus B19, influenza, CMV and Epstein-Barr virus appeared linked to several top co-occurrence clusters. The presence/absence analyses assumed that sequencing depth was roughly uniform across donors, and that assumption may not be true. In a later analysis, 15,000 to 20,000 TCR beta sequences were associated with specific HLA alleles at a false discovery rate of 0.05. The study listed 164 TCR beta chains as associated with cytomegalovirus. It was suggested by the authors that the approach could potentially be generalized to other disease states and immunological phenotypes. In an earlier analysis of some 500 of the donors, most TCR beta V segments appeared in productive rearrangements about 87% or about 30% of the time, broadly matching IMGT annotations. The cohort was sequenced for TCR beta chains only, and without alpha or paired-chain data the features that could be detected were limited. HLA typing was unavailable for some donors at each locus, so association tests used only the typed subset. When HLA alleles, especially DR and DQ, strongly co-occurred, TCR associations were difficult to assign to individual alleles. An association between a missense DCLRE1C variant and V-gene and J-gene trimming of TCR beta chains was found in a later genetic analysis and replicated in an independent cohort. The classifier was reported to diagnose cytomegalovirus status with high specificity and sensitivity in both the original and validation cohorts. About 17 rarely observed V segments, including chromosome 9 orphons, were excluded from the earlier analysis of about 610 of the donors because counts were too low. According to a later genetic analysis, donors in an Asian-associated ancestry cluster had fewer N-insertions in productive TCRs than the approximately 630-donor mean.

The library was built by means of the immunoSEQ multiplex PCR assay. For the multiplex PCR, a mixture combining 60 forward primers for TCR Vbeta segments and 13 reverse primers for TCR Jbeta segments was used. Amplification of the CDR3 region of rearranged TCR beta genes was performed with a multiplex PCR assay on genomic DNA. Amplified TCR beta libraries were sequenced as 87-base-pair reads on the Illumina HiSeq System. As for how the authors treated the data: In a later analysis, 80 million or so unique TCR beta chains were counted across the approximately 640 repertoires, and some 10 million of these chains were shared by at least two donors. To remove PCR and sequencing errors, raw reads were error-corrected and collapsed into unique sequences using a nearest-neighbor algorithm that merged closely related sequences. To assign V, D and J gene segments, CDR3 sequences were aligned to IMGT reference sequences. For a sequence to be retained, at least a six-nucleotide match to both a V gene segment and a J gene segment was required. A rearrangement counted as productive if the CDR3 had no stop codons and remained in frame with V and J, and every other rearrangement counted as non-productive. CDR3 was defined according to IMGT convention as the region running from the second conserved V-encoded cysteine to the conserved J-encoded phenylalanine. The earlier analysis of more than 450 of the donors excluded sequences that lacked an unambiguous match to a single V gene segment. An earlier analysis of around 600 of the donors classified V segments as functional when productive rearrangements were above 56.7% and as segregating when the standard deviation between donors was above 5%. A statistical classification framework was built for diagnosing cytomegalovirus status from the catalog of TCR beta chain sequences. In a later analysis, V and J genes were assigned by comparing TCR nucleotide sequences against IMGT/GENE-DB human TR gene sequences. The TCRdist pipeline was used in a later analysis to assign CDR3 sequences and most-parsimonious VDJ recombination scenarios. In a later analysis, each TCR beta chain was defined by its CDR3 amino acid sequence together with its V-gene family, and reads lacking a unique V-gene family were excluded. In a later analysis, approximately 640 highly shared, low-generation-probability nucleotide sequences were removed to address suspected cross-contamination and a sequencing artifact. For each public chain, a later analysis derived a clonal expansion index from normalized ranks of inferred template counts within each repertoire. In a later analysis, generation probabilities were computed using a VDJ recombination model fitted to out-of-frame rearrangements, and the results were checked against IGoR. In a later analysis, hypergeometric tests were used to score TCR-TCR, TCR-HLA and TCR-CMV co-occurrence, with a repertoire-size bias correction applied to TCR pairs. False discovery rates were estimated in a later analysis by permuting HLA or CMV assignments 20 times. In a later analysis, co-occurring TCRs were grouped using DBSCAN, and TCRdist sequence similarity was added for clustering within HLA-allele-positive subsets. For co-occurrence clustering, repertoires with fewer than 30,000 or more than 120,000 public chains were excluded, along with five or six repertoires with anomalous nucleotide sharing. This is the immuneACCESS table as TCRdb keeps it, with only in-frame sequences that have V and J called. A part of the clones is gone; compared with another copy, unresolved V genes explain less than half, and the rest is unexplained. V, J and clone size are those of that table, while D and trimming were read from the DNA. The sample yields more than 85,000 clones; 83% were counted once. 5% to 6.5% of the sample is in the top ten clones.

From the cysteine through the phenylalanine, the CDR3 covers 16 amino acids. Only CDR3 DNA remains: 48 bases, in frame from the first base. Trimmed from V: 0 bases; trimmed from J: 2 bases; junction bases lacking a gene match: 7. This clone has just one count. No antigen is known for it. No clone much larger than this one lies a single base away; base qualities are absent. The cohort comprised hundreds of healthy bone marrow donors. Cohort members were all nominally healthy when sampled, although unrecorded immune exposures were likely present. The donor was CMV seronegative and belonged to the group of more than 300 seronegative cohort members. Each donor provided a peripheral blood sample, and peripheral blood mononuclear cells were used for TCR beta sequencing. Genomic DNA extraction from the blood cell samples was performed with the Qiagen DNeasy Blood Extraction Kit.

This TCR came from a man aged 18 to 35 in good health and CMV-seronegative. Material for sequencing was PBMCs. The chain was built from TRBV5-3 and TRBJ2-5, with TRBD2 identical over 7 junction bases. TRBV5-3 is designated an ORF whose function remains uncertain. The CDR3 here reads CARSLAREGCQETQYF. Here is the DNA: TGTGCCAGAAGCTTGGCCAGGGAGGGATGTCAAGAGACCCAGTACTTC.